What follows is one T cell receptor (beta chain) and its context. Its antigen remains unknown. Repertoires were generated with immunoSEQ multiplex PCR, while TCRdb's copy carries only in-frame clones and drops some. The profile shows tens of thousands of clones, around nine tenths of them singletons. The data are from a study of T cells in localized non-small cell lung cancer. Overall study results and limits: Because only a single region of the tumor was sequenced, heterogeneity remains possible. There was higher T cell clonality in uninvolved adjacent lung than in tumor, and it was highest there.

The material sequenced was peripheral blood, taken before any cancer treatment. The sequence came from a woman aged 35 to 69 with stage I lung adenocarcinoma.

CDR3 amino acids: CASRRSGTAYNEQFF. Here the CDR3 DNA reads TGTGCCAGCAGGCGTTCCGGGACTGCCTACAATGAGCAGTTCTTC. V usage is TRBV27 and J usage is TRBJ2-1; a weak D match, TRBD2 (6 bases). The CDR3 runs 15 residues. CDR1 is MNHEY and CDR2 is SMNVEV in the germline V gene (reference sequence). V was shortened by 6 bases and J by 2 bases, with 14 bases between the two germline ends.